Each of the 7 T cell receptor beta chains below was sequenced from the same sample in a study of cytomegalovirus exposure and HLA in healthy donors. PCR was performed using 60 Vbeta and 13 Jbeta primers. Method: immunoSEQ multiplex PCR; TCRdb's copy keeps in-frame clones and lacks some. Among fewer than 200,000 clones, approximately 78% were seen once, and the ten largest hold 0.96%. Sequencing was done on a sample of PBMCs. These receptors came from a girl aged 2-10 years in good health and CMV-seropositive.

The chain links TRBV7-9 to TRBJ1-1, with TRBD1 identical over 9 bases. Trimming took 8 bases from V and 3 from J; bases not matched to a gene: 16. This CDR3 is built from 17 residues. Germline V gene data show CDR1 as SEHNR and CDR2 as FQNEAQ (reference sequence). CDR3 DNA sequence: TGTGCCAGCTTCTTGATGGGGACAGGGAAGAAGGACACTGAAGCTTTCTTT. Translated: CASFLMGTGKKDTEAFF.

The J gene is TRBJ2-1, the V gene TRBV5-1; D perhaps matches TRBD1 (6 bases). V was trimmed by 0 bases and J by 9 bases, leaving 13 bases between them. The CDR3 has 14 amino acids. CDR1 is SGHRS and CDR2 is YFSETQ in the germline V gene. The CDR3 DNA sequence: TGCGCCAGCAGCTTGGACAGGGTTTCCGGTGAGCAGTTCTTC. Translating it yields CASSLDRVSGEQFF. Drawing the rest from reference TRBV5-1 and TRBJ2-1, the complete variable domain is KAGVTQTPRYLIKTRGQQVTLSCSPISGHRSVSWYQQTPGQGLQFLFEYFSETQRNKGNFPGRFSGRQFSNSRSEMNVSTLELGDSALYLCASSLDRVSGEQFFGPGTRLTVL.

J is TRBJ2-2 and V is TRBV10-2; D is perhaps TRBD2 (6 bases). Germline V gene lookup returns CDR1 WSHSY and CDR2 SAAADI. The V end lost 4 bases, the J end lost 5 bases, and 20 bases lay between the germline ends. CDR3 length equals 17 residues. DNA for the CDR3: TGCGCCAGCAGTGGGGATCGAGGACTACCGCCTACCGGGGAGCTGTTTTTT. This codes for CASSGDRGLPPTGELFF.

This chain uses TRBV7-8 with TRBJ2-4; 9 bases are shared with TRBD2. Trimming took 4 bases from V and 8 from J; bases not matched to a gene: 3. The CDR3 has 13 amino acids. CDR1 is SGHVS and CDR2 is FQNEAQ in the germline V gene. This chain's CDR3 is CASSYSGRDIQYF. The CDR3 nucleotides are TGTGCCAGCAGCTATAGCGGGAGAGACATTCAGTACTTC. Variable domain in full (rest from reference TRBV7-8 and TRBJ2-4): GAGVSQSPRYKVAKRGQDVALRCDPISGHVSLFWYQQALGQGPEFLTYFQNEAQLDKSGLPSDRFFAERPEGSVSTLKIQRTQQEDSAVYLCASSYSGRDIQYFGAGTRLSVL.

The chain is built from TRBV6-1 and TRBJ2-1, with a weak D call TRBD2 (6 bases). Germline V CDR1 and CDR2: MNHNS, SASEGT. Trimming stripped 1 base from V and 0 bases from J, with 13 bases between. The CDR3 consists of 17 residues. CDR3 DNA: TGTGCCAGCAGTGAAGGGGCGGAGGGGAGCTCCTACAATGAGCAGTTCTTC. Translation gives CASSEGAEGSSYNEQFF.

The CDR3 reads CASMGRVFGELFF. Written as DNA, the CDR3 is TGTGCCAGTATGGGGAGGGTTTTCGGGGAGCTGTTTTTT. The rearrangement joins TRBV19 to TRBJ2-2; TRBD2 agrees at 7 bases. V lost 7 bases and J lost 7; bases outside the gene matches: 6. The CDR3 runs to 13 residues. Looked up from germline, CDR1 is LNHDA and CDR2 is SQIVND (reference sequence).

This chain connects TRBV4-2 to TRBJ2-6; D remains unclear. The V gene lost 1 base and the J gene lost 0 bases, with 7 bases spanning the gap. The CDR3 sequence is 16 residues long. Germline assignment: CDR1 LGHNA and CDR2 YNFKEQ. CDR3 sequence: CASSQGPSSGANVLTF. CDR3 DNA sequence: TGTGCCAGCAGCCAAGGGCCCTCCTCTGGGGCCAACGTCCTGACTTTC.